This passage covers 28 T cell receptor beta chains from one sample sequenced in a study of blood T cell repertoires in COVID-19. TCRdb's table, derived via immunoSEQ multiplex PCR, lists solely in-frame clones and lacks some. The sample contains around 96,000 clones, 90% to 95% of which appear only once. Source material: peripheral blood. The receptor source for this set is a human donor with active COVID-19. The donor label of this sample is uncertain.

V is TRBV9 and J is TRBJ2-2; D unclear. The CDR3 has 13 residues. The germline V gene encodes CDR1 SGDLS and CDR2 YYNGEE. V gave up 0 bases and J gave up 7 bases, with 7 bases separating them. For the CDR3, the DNA is TGTGCCAGCAGCGTAGCCCTCGGCGGGGAGCTGTTTTTT. Residues: CASSVALGGELFF.

The chain employs TRBV28 and TRBJ1-3; D is perhaps TRBD1 (5 bases). Between the trimmed V and J ends, which lost 7 bases and 0 bases, there was a span of 16 bases. From germline, CDR1 is MDHEN and CDR2 SYDVKM. CDR3 length: 16 residues. CDR3 coding DNA: TGTGCCAGCAAAATGCCGGGACTTTCCTCTGGAAACACCATATATTTT. Residues: CASKMPGLSSGNTIYF. The full variable domain, with the rest looked up from reference TRBV28 and TRBJ1-3, is DVKVTQSSRYLVKRTGEKVFLECVQDMDHENMFWYRQDPGLGLRLIYFSYDVKMKEKGDIPEGYSVSREKKERFSLILESASTNQTSMYLCASKMPGLSSGNTIYFGEGSWLTVV.

This chain links TRBV7-9 with TRBJ2-5; 13 nucleotides line up with TRBD2. After removal of 3 bases from V and 5 bases from J, the junction contained 12 bases not matched to a gene. The CDR3 spans 18 residues. Per germline, CDR1 SEHNR and CDR2 FQNEAQ (reference sequence). This CDR3 reads CASSFGTSGAPKGETQYF. In DNA form, the CDR3 reads TGTGCCAGCAGCTTCGGGACTAGCGGGGCTCCCAAGGGGGAGACCCAGTACTTC.

The chain recombines TRBV11-2 with TRBJ2-6; D unclear. This CDR3 spans 17 amino acids. V was pared by 6 bases and J by 0 bases, with 15 bases between. Germline V gene lookup returns CDR1 SGHAT and CDR2 FQNNGV. This chain's CDR3 is CASRESAFDSGANVLTF. CDR3 DNA sequence: TGTGCCAGCAGGGAAAGCGCGTTTGACTCTGGGGCCAACGTCCTGACTTTC. The entire variable domain, with the rest obtained from reference TRBV11-2 and TRBJ2-6, is as follows: EAGVAQSPRYKIIEKRQSVAFWCNPISGHATLYWYQQILGQGPKLLIQFQNNGVVDDSQLPKDRFSAERLKGVDSTLKIQPAKLEDSAVYLCASRESAFDSGANVLTFGAGSRLTVL.

The count of this clone is one. This chain uses TRBV7-9 with TRBJ2-3; TRBD2 matches 10 bases. The CDR3 is 16 residues long. Germline V lookup: CDR1 SEHNR, CDR2 FQNEAQ (reference sequence). J lost 3 bases, V lost 1 base, and 4 bases had no gene match. CDR3 amino acids: CASSLGTSGKTDTQYF. DNA for the CDR3: TGTGCCAGCAGCTTAGGGACTAGCGGAAAAACAGATACGCAGTATTTT.

This chain links TRBV2 with TRBJ2-5; 14 nucleotides agree with TRBD2. CDR3 size: 16 residues. Germline V gives CDR1 SNHLY, CDR2 FYNNEI. Trimming at V came to 4 bases and at J to 4 bases, leaving 5 bases not matched to a gene. CDR3 region: CASSGLAGGPGETQYF. The CDR3 DNA sequence: TGTGCCAGCAGTGGACTAGCGGGGGGGCCTGGAGAGACCCAGTACTTC. The whole variable domain, remainder taken from reference TRBV2 and TRBJ2-5, is EPEVTQTPSHQVTQMGQEVILRCVPISNHLYFYWYRQILGQKVEFLVSFYNNEISEKSEIFDDQFSVERPDGSNFTLKIRSTKLEDSAMYFCASSGLAGGPGETQYFGPGTRLLVL.

The V gene is TRBV5-1, the J gene TRBJ2-7; perhaps TRBD1 as D (5 bases). The V end lost 4 bases, the J end lost 3 bases, and 17 bases lay between the germline ends. The V gene's germline CDR1 is SGHRS and CDR2 YFSETQ. The CDR3 totals 15 residues. The CDR3 region is CASSVHQGASYEQYF. CDR3 nucleotide sequence: TGCGCCAGCAGCGTTCATCAGGGTGCAAGCTACGAGCAGTACTTC.

This sequence joins TRBV12-3 or TRBV12-4 and TRBJ2-2; unclear D gene. The CDR3 is made up of 11 amino acids. V was shortened by 6 bases and J by 8 bases, with 7 bases between the two germline ends. CDR3 sequence reads: CASSPRGELFF. CDR3 sequence (DNA): TGTGCCAGCAGCCCCCGGGGGGAGCTGTTTTTT.

This clone was detected only once. The CDR3 nucleotides are TGTGCCAGCTCATCGACAGAGAACACAGATACGCAGTATTTT. Its protein product is CASSSTENTDTQYF. The chain recombines TRBV18 with TRBJ2-3, with D tentatively TRBD1 (5 bases). CDR1 is KGHSH and CDR2 is LQKENI in the germline V gene. This CDR3 spans 14 amino acids. V was cut by 5 bases and J by 2 bases, with 11 bases left in between.

CDR3 amino acids: CASSPQGTAGEQYF. The DNA of the CDR3 is TGCGCCAGCAGCCCACAGGGGACTGCGGGGGAGCAGTACTTC. The rearrangement joins TRBV5-1 to TRBJ2-7; possible D gene TRBD1, 7 bases. Trimming took off 4 bases at V and 7 bases at J, with 18 bases between the two ends. The CDR3 length is 14 residues. The germline gives CDR1 SGHRS, CDR2 YFSETQ. Using reference TRBV5-1 and TRBJ2-7 for the parts outside the CDR3, the full variable domain is KAGVTQTPRYLIKTRGQQVTLSCSPISGHRSVSWYQQTPGQGLQFLFEYFSETQRNKGNFPGRFSGRQFSNSRSEMNVSTLELGDSALYLCASSPQGTAGEQYFGPGTRLTVT.

The chain links TRBV11-3 to TRBJ2-1, with D perhaps TRBD1 (5 bases). Germline CDR1 is SGHNT and CDR2 is YENEEA. The CDR3 is made up of 13 amino acids. With 5 bases removed from V and 9 bases from J, the gap between germline ends came to 14 bases. The CDR3 reads CASSLGGAREQFF. The CDR3 coding sequence is TGTGCCAGCAGCCTCGGTGGGGCCCGTGAGCAGTTCTTC.

The chain's CDR3 is CATSRGPPGLAGDTQYF. The CDR3 coding sequence is TGTGCCACCAGCCGGGGACCCCCGGGACTAGCGGGAGATACGCAGTATTTT. The chain recombines TRBV15 with TRBJ2-3; 12 nucleotides match TRBD2. The CDR3 loop spans 17 amino acids. Germline CDR1 reads LNHNV; CDR2 reads YYDKDF (reference sequence). J gave up 5 bases and V 5 bases, and 11 bases lay outside the gene matches.

This clone was picked up one time. The rearrangement uses TRBV6-2 or TRBV6-3 and TRBJ1-2, with a weak D call TRBD1 (6 bases). This CDR3 is 14 amino acids long. Germline CDR1 and CDR2: MNHEY and SVGEGT. V was trimmed by 5 bases and J by 0 bases, leaving 10 bases between them. The DNA of the CDR3 is TGTGCCAGCAGTCCGGACAGAGCTAACTATGGCTACACCTTC. Its protein is CASSPDRANYGYTF.

The chain recombines TRBV6-1 with TRBJ2-3; a weak D match, TRBD1 (5 bases). This CDR3 comprises 14 residues. The germline V gene has CDR1 MNHNS and CDR2 SASEGT. Trimming took off 3 bases at V and 2 bases at J, with 9 bases between the two ends. The CDR3 sequence: CASSEDGHTDTQYF. The CDR3, as DNA: TGTGCCAGCAGTGAGGACGGACACACAGATACGCAGTATTTT.

This chain uses TRBV7-2 with TRBJ1-2; 9 bases match TRBD1. J lost 7 bases, V lost 5 bases, and 5 bases had no gene match. Germline V gene data show CDR1 as SGHTA and CDR2 as FQGNSA. CDR3 length: 13 amino acids. DNA of the CDR3: TGTGCCAGCAGCCTGAGACAGGGGGGTGGCTACACCTTC. Translating it yields CASSLRQGGGYTF.

J is TRBJ1-5 and V is TRBV7-9, with TRBD1 matching 8 bases. The CDR3 length is 14 residues. V gave up 4 bases and J gave up 4 bases; unmatched junction bases: 3. The germline gives CDR1 SEHNR, CDR2 FQNEAQ (reference sequence). CDR3 DNA sequence: TGTGCCAGCAGCTCGACAGGGGTGAATCAGCCCCAGCATTTT. Its protein product is CASSSTGVNQPQHF. The whole variable domain, remainder taken from reference TRBV7-9 and TRBJ1-5, is DTGVSQNPRHKITKRGQNVTFRCDPISEHNRLYWYRQTLGQGPEFLTYFQNEAQLEKSRLLSDRFSAERPKGSFSTLEIQRTEQGDSAMYLCASSSTGVNQPQHFGDGTRLSIL.

This chain connects TRBV9 to TRBJ2-7; 8 bases are shared with TRBD2. The CDR3 runs to 16 residues. The V segment lost 4 bases and the J segment 2 bases; nucleotides outside the gene matches: 11. Germline CDR1 and CDR2: SGDLS and YYNGEE. CDR3 residues: CASSPRSGTRAYEQYF. DNA for the CDR3: TGTGCCAGCAGCCCGAGATCCGGGACTAGGGCCTACGAGCAGTACTTC.

The chain is built from TRBV3-1 (or the pseudogene TRBV3-2) and TRBJ2-1; TRBD1 agrees at 9 bases. V shed 5 bases, J shed 4 bases, and the junction held 3 bases outside the gene matches. This CDR3 is built from 14 residues. Germline V gene lookup returns CDR1 LGHDT and CDR2 YNNKEL (reference sequence). The DNA of the CDR3 is TGTGCCAGCAGCACGGGACAGGGTTACAATGAGCAGTTCTTC. Translation gives CASSTGQGYNEQFF.

The chain joins TRBV10-2 to TRBJ1-5; tentatively, D is TRBD1 (5 bases). The V end lost 4 bases, the J end lost 3 bases, and 7 bases lay between the germline ends. Germline assignment: CDR1 WSHSY and CDR2 SAAADI. The CDR3 consists of 13 residues. CDR3 nucleotide sequence: TGCGCCAGCAGTGCAGGGTTCAATCAGCCCCAGCATTTT. It codes for CASSAGFNQPQHF.

The chain combines TRBV29-1 with TRBJ2-2; 9 nucleotides agree with TRBD1. V was pared by 7 bases and J by 5 bases, with 5 bases of the junction left unmatched. The CDR3 has 13 residues. Germline lookup yields CDR1 SQVTM and CDR2 ANQGSEA. CDR3 protein: CSAGDRDTGELFF. CDR3 in DNA: TGCAGCGCTGGGGACAGGGATACCGGGGAGCTGTTTTTT.

This sequence joins TRBV13 and TRBJ2-2; 8 positions match TRBD2. Germline V gene sequence: CDR1 PRHDT, CDR2 FYEKMQ (reference sequence). With V trimmed by 5 bases and J by 7 bases, 9 bases remained unmatched. This CDR3 is built from 15 residues. In DNA, the CDR3 is TGTGCCAGCAGCCCGGCGGGGGGCCGTGGCGGGGAGCTGTTTTTT. Amino acid sequence: CASSPAGGRGGELFF.

This sequence joins TRBV19 and TRBJ2-7, with TRBD2 matching 10 bases. The V and J ends lost 2 bases and 2 bases, in that order; junction bases with no gene match: 3. The CDR3 covers 15 residues. CDR1 and CDR2 (germline): LNHDA, SQIVND (reference sequence). CDR3 coding DNA: TGTGCCAGTAGTATACGGAGCGGGGGGGCCTACGAGCAGTACTTC. As protein: CASSIRSGGAYEQYF.

The J gene is TRBJ2-3, the V gene TRBV5-5; 7 bases fit TRBD2. V lost 3 bases to trimming and J lost 2 bases; unmatched junction nucleotides: 3. The CDR3 runs to 14 residues. Germline V gene lookup returns CDR1 SGHKS and CDR2 YYEKEE (reference sequence). The DNA for the CDR3 is TGTGCCAGCAGCTCTCTAGCGGACACAGATACGCAGTATTTT. This codes for CASSSLADTDTQYF.

The rearrangement links TRBV10-3 to TRBJ2-5; TRBD1 matches at 7 bases. The CDR3 spans 13 residues. Germline V gene data show CDR1 as ENHRY and CDR2 as SYGVKD. With 4 bases clipped from V and 5 bases from J, the junction kept 4 bases outside the gene matches. The DNA for the CDR3 is TGTGCCATCAGTGGTGCAGGGGGTGAGACCCAGTACTTC. Translated, it gives CAISGAGGETQYF.

V is TRBV5-4 and J is TRBJ2-4, with D perhaps matching TRBD1 (6 bases). CDR3 length: 14 amino acids. Deletions cut 5 bases from V and 6 bases from J, with 15 bases between. Per germline, CDR1 SGHNT and CDR2 YYREEE (reference sequence). The CDR3, as DNA: TGTGCCAGCAGTTACAGGGAGCCTGGAAACATTCAGTACTTC. Protein: CASSYREPGNIQYF.

The CDR3 is CASSSAPGGEGTDTQYF. In nucleotides, the CDR3 is TGTGCCAGCAGCTCTGCCCCAGGGGGAGAAGGCACAGATACGCAGTATTTT. The chain is built from TRBV5-8 and TRBJ2-3; 7 bases align to TRBD1. The CDR3 sequence is 17 residues long. After removal of 3 bases from V and 1 base from J, the junction contained 11 bases not matched to a gene. In germline, CDR1 is SGHTS, CDR2 YDEGEE.

The CDR3 nucleotides read TGTGCCAGCAGTGAATGGGGTAGGGGGCCCTATGGCTACACCTTC. As protein: CASSEWGRGPYGYTF. This chain connects TRBV25-1 to TRBJ1-2; 7 bases are shared with TRBD1. The V gene end was trimmed by 1 base and the J gene end by 4 bases; junction bases not matched to a gene: 6. CDR1 MGHDK and CDR2 SYGVNS come from the germline V gene. The CDR3 is made up of 15 amino acids.

J is TRBJ2-1 and V is TRBV5-4, with D possibly matching TRBD1 (5 bases). Trimming pared 4 bases from V and 0 bases from J, leaving 11 bases between. The CDR3 runs to 15 residues. Germline V gene sequence: CDR1 SGHNT, CDR2 YYREEE (reference sequence). Here the CDR3 DNA reads TGTGCCAGCAGCCTAAACAGGAACTCCTACAATGAGCAGTTCTTC. This encodes CASSLNRNSYNEQFF.